Here is one T cell receptor beta chain with its context. Antigen unknown. This could be a read error, since a much larger clone is one nucleotide away. V was shortened by 4 bases and J by 2 bases, with 3 bases between the two germline ends. The CDR3 has 11 amino acids. Germline CDR1 is SGHNT and CDR2 is YENEEA. This record belongs to a study of shared clonotypes between healthy human individuals. Study results and limitations: Read depth was anticipated to influence clonotype sharing among donors.

Produced via immunoSEQ multiplex PCR; TCRdb's table is partial and in-frame only. Here the sample spans around 2.1 million clones, just over 90% being singletons. CD45RO-negative, CCR7-positively selected cells formed the naive CD8 fraction, excluding terminally differentiated effector memory CD45RA+ cells. The study drew all its donors from Caucasian adults living in Nashville, Tennessee. The sequence was collected from a man between 18 and 35 years old in good health. Some clones in this sample may be carry-over from other donors' samples. The genes are TRBV11-3 and TRBJ2-7; D unresolved. Sequenced material: naive CD8+ T cells from PBMCs. This chain's CDR3 is CASSSPYEQYF. In DNA form, the CDR3 reads TGTGCCAGCAGCTCCCCCTACGAGCAGTACTTC.